The entry below gives a single TCR beta chain sequence along with its context. Its specificity is unknown. This sample is drawn from a study of shared clonotypes between healthy human individuals. The assay was immunoSEQ multiplex PCR, and TCRdb's table has in-frame clones only and misses some. The repertoire includes approximately 1.5 million clones, 97% to 99% of them detected once, and approximately 0.38% sits in the top ten. The study, taken as a whole, reports: Naive subsets tended to show greater estimated richness than memory subsets. Sample collection involved blood only; tissue repertoires are likely different.

The germline gives CDR1 MGHRA, CDR2 YSYEKL. V lost 2 bases, J lost 6 bases, and 9 bases stayed unmatched. There are 18 residues in the CDR3. The chain uses TRBV4-1 and TRBJ2-1; TRBD2 agrees at 14 bases. The material sequenced was naive CD4+ T cells sorted from blood. The subset denotes: CD45RA+ positively selected. The sequence derives from a young man in good health. CDR3 nucleotides: TGCGCCAGCAGCCAACGGCAGACGACTAGCGGGAGGGCCAATGAGCAGTTCTTC. It encodes CASSQRQTTSGRANEQFF.